These 26 T cell receptor beta chains came from one sample sequenced in a study of blood T cells in healthy people across ages. Next came a second PCR, run for about 6 to 12 cycles, which used a sample-barcoded 5' primer along with a J-beta primer mix. TCRdb redid the calling of the 5' RACE reads with MiXCR, one entry per CDR3 protein. The sample lists 550,000 to 600,000 distinct CDR3 sequences, 45% to 55% occurring once. The material sequenced was blood. Receptors were obtained from a man at least 80 years old in good health.

This clonotype was found a few times. This rearrangement joins TRBV20-1 to TRBJ2-2, with TRBD2 as a possible D gene (6 bases). From germline, CDR1 is DFQATT and CDR2 SNEGSKA (reference sequence). Trimming pared 5 bases from V and 5 bases from J, leaving 15 bases between. The CDR3 loop spans 14 amino acids. The CDR3 loop is CSAPSAGVTGELFF. The DNA for the CDR3 is TGCAGTGCTCCGTCAGCGGGTGTTACCGGGGAGCTGTTTTTT.

This clonotype was seen more than once but under ten times. The chain has TRBV28 and TRBJ2-3; D gene uncertain. The CDR3 has 13 residues. The ends were cut back, 3 bases at V and 2 bases at J, with 6 bases in the middle. Per germline, CDR1 MDHEN and CDR2 SYDVKM. In DNA form, the CDR3 reads TGTGCCAGCAGTTTTCGGCCCACAGATACGCAGTATTTT. Its translation is CASSFRPTDTQYF.

This clonotype showed up just once. This sequence joins TRBV20-1 and TRBJ2-5, with D perhaps TRBD2 (6 bases). The J call is uncertain, as TRBJ2-7 better fits the DNA end. The germline V gene has CDR1 DFQATT and CDR2 SNEGSKA (reference sequence). The CDR3 is 15 residues long. CDR3 loop: CSASGLGEGRYEQYF. Here the CDR3 DNA reads TGCAGTGCTTCGGGACTCGGTGAAGGGAGGTACGAGCAGTACTTC.

In its sample, this clonotype was seen once. This chain links TRBV10-3 with TRBJ2-5; the match to TRBD2 covers 14 bases. The assigned J gene may be wrong: the sequence end matches TRBJ2-4 better. Germline V gene lookup returns CDR1 ENHRY and CDR2 SYGVKD. This CDR3 has 16 residues. DNA for the CDR3: TGTGCCATCAGCCACAGACTAGCGGGAGGGGAAAACATTCAGTACTTC. This codes for CAISHRLAGGENIQYF.

This rearrangement joins TRBV7-9 to TRBJ2-7; D is uncertain. The germline CDR1 and CDR2 sequences are SEHNR and FQNEAQ (reference sequence). The CDR3 length is 14 residues. V lost 5 bases and J 5 bases, leaving 16 bases between the germline ends. CDR3 bases: TGTGCCAGCAGCAAGGGTGGGTTTTTGGACGAGCAGTACTTC. Protein: CASSKGGFLDEQYF.

This chain links TRBV3-1 with TRBJ2-1; TRBD2 matches 8 bases. CDR1 is LGHDT and CDR2 is YNNKEL in the germline V gene (reference sequence). J lost 6 bases, V lost 4 bases, and 8 bases had no gene match. The CDR3 has 15 residues. As DNA, the CDR3 is TGTGCCAGCAGCCCGGATGCCCGGGGGGGCAATGAGCAGTTCTTC. Translated: CASSPDARGGNEQFF.

The V gene is TRBV4-2, the J gene TRBJ1-5; 9 bases fit TRBD1. From germline, CDR1 is LGHNA and CDR2 YNFKEQ. The CDR3 covers 20 residues. Trimming at V came to 2 bases and at J to 0 bases, leaving 14 bases not matched to a gene. The CDR3 loop is CASSQSPLGQGIYSNQPQHF. The DNA of the CDR3 is TGTGCCAGCAGCCAAAGCCCGCTGGGACAGGGCATTTATAGCAATCAGCCCCAGCATTTT.

This clonotype has a handful of counts. As DNA, the CDR3 is TGCAGTGCCGGACAGGGTGAGACCCAGTACTTC. Its protein is CSAGQGETQYF. The chain links TRBV20-1 to TRBJ2-5; TRBD1 aligns across 8 bases. The CDR3 is 11 residues long. The trim removed 6 bases at V and 5 bases at J, leaving 2 bases unmatched. The germline gives CDR1 DFQATT, CDR2 SNEGSKA (reference sequence).

The rearrangement uses TRBV7-9 and TRBJ1-1; 7 positions match TRBD1. The CDR3 length is 13 residues. Germline-derived CDR1 and CDR2 are SEHNR and FQNEAQ (reference sequence). The V gene end was trimmed by 8 bases and the J gene end by 5 bases; junction bases not matched to a gene: 8. The CDR3 is CASGVQGGTEAFF. CDR3 sequence (DNA): TGTGCCAGCGGGGTCCAGGGGGGAACTGAAGCTTTCTTT.

Comments on this clonotype: This is likely a read error, given that the CDR3 carries no conserved phenylalanine or tryptophan at its end. This chain links TRBV6-6 with TRBJ2-1; D not resolved. CDR1 MNHNY and CDR2 SVGAGI come from the germline V gene (reference sequence). The CDR3 runs to 14 residues. V was cut by 4 bases and J by 2 bases, with 9 bases left in between. CDR3 nucleotides: TGTGCCAGCAGTTTCCCAAGCCCCTACAATGAGCAGTTCCTC. It specifies CASSFPSPYNEQFL.

The V and J genes are TRBV7-2 and TRBJ2-3; D is perhaps TRBD1 (5 bases). The CDR3 length is 15 residues. V was clipped by 5 bases and J by 4 bases, with 16 bases between them. Germline V gives CDR1 SGHTA, CDR2 FQGNSA. The CDR3 DNA reads TGTGCCAGCAGCCCTTTATGGGGCAGATCAGATACGCAGTATTTT. It yields the protein CASSPLWGRSDTQYF.

V and J are TRBV20-1 and TRBJ1-2; D call uncertain. V lost 6 bases and J 8 bases, leaving 16 bases between the germline ends. This CDR3 is built from 12 residues. Germline V CDR1 and CDR2: DFQATT, SNEGSKA (reference sequence). CDR3 region: CSASSGGSGYTF. In DNA, the CDR3 is TGCAGTGCATCCTCCGGAGGGAGCGGCTACACCTTC.

The rearrangement links TRBV6-2 or TRBV6-3 to TRBJ2-1; D is ambiguous. Germline V gives CDR1 MNHEY, CDR2 SVGEGT. The CDR3 covers 16 residues. Trimming took 6 bases from V and 7 from J, leaving 22 bases between them. The CDR3 here is CASRLGSSPPWNEQFF. CDR3 DNA sequence: TGTGCCAGCAGATTAGGGTCCAGTCCTCCCTGGAATGAGCAGTTCTTC.

This sequence joins TRBV20-1 and TRBJ2-1; 10 nucleotides align to TRBD1. CDR3 size: 11 residues. The trim removed 7 bases at V and 9 bases at J, leaving 3 bases unmatched. Germline assignment: CDR1 DFQATT and CDR2 SNEGSKA (reference sequence). For the CDR3, the DNA is TGCAGTGGGGACAGGGGAACTGAGCAGTTCTTC. Translating it yields CSGDRGTEQFF.

A few counts support this clonotype. The rearrangement joins TRBV3-1 to TRBJ2-3; D call uncertain. The CDR3 extends over 14 amino acids. Germline V gives CDR1 LGHDT, CDR2 YNNKEL (reference sequence). V was clipped by 5 bases and J by 8 bases, with 17 bases between them. The CDR3 DNA sequence: TGTGCCAGCAGCAACGTCCAATATAGGACTACGCAGTATTTT. Its protein product is CASSNVQYRTTQYF.

For this clonotype: Relative to the germline gene, one junction end is altered; a read error may explain this. The chain is built from TRBV5-1 and TRBJ2-7, with 7 bases aligning to TRBD2. Germline CDR1 is SGHRS and CDR2 is YFSETQ. CDR3 size: 15 residues. The CDR3 region has the DNA TGCGCCAGCAGCCCGACTAGCCATACGTCCTTCGAGCAGTACTTC. It codes for CASSPTSHTSFEQYF.

The rearrangement links TRBV24-1 to TRBJ1-2, with 7 bases aligning to TRBD1. In germline, CDR1 is KGHDR, CDR2 SFDVKD. There are 14 residues in the CDR3. Trimming cost V 2 bases and J 8 bases; bases outside gene matches: 7. Here the CDR3 reads CATSDSSTGKGYTF. DNA of the CDR3: TGTGCCACCAGTGATTCTTCGACAGGGAAGGGCTACACCTTC.

The chain carries TRBV29-1 and TRBJ2-5; D gene unclear. Per the germline V gene, CDR1 is SQVTM and CDR2 is ANQGSEA. The ends were cut back, 4 bases at V and 4 bases at J, with 13 bases in the middle. The CDR3 sequence is 13 residues long. The CDR3 DNA follows: TGCAGCGTTGTGATTCGGGCCGGAGAGACCCAGTACTTC. Amino acid sequence: CSVVIRAGETQYF.

This clonotype turned up a few times. Written as DNA, the CDR3 is TGTGCCAGCAGCCCGGGACAGGGGTGGGAAGATACGCAGTATTTT. Encoded protein: CASSPGQGWEDTQYF. The V call is TRBV7-2, the J call TRBJ2-3, with 10 bases lining up with TRBD1. V was pared by 5 bases and J by 5 bases, with 7 bases of the junction left unmatched. The CDR3 sequence is 15 residues long. Germline V gene data show CDR1 as SGHTA and CDR2 as FQGNSA.

This clonotype was found a few times. The chain joins TRBV28 to TRBJ2-1; the D is unclear. This CDR3 comprises 13 residues. Trimming removed 4 bases from V and 1 base from J, with 5 bases in between. The germline CDR1 and CDR2 sequences are MDHEN and SYDVKM. CDR3 in amino acids: CASSSLSYNEQFF. The CDR3 region has the DNA TGTGCCAGCAGTTCCCTATCCTACAATGAGCAGTTCTTC.

The chain combines TRBV4-3 with TRBJ2-5; TRBD2 matches at 10 bases. The germline V gene has CDR1 LGHNA and CDR2 YSLEER. Trimming removed 4 bases from V and 5 bases from J; junction bases left unmatched: 7. CDR3 length: 15 residues. The CDR3 DNA reads as TGCGCCAGCAGCCTCCGGAGCGGGGGGGCGGAGACCCAGTACTTC. Its translation: CASSLRSGGAETQYF.

J is TRBJ2-4 and V is TRBV4-3, with D unresolved. The end of the DNA is better explained by TRBJ2-7, so the J call may be wrong. The germline CDR1 and CDR2 sequences are LGHNA and YSLEER. CDR3 length: 14 amino acids. CDR3 protein: CASSQEPGVYEQYF. DNA for the CDR3: TGCGCCAGCAGCCAAGAGCCAGGTGTCTACGAGCAGTACTTC.

V gene TRBV7-9 combines with J gene TRBJ1-4; TRBD1 agrees at 10 bases. Germline V gene data show CDR1 as SEHNR and CDR2 as FQNEAQ (reference sequence). There are 14 residues in the CDR3. With V trimmed by 5 bases and J by 7 bases, 4 bases remained unmatched. Here the CDR3 DNA reads TGTGCCAGCAGCCCGGGACAGGGGAGTGAAAAACTGTTTTTT. As protein: CASSPGQGSEKLFF.

There are a few counts of this clonotype. This chain connects TRBV7-9 to TRBJ2-1; TRBD2 agrees at 9 bases. The J segment lost 5 bases and the V segment lost 4 bases, leaving 3 bases of the junction unmatched. The CDR3 length is 14 residues. CDR1 and CDR2 (germline): SEHNR, FQNEAQ (reference sequence). This CDR3 is CASSSGLANNEQFF. CDR3 sequence (DNA): TGTGCCAGCAGCTCGGGACTAGCAAACAATGAGCAGTTCTTC.

The V and J genes are TRBV20-1 and TRBJ2-7; 10 bases align to TRBD1. Germline CDR1 and CDR2: DFQATT and SNEGSKA (reference sequence). The CDR3 covers 13 residues. Trimming at V came to 6 bases and at J to 10 bases, leaving 12 bases not matched to a gene. The CDR3 nucleotides read TGCAGTGCCGTCGGGACAGGGGATGGAACCCAGTACTTC. Its translation: CSAVGTGDGTQYF.

The chain employs TRBV6-1 and TRBJ2-5; TRBD2 matches at 14 bases. The J segment lost 11 bases and the V segment lost 6 bases, leaving 17 bases of the junction unmatched. CDR3 length: 17 amino acids. Germline V gene lookup returns CDR1 MNHNS and CDR2 SASEGT. Here the CDR3 DNA reads TGTGCCAGCAGGCAGCAACTGGGACTAGCGGGGGCCAATGAGCAGTACTTC. Residues: CASRQQLGLAGANEQYF.